One and the same sample provided the 19 T cell receptor beta chains below, sequenced in a study of blood T cell repertoires in COVID-19. This table comes from immunoSEQ multiplex PCR, and its TCRdb copy is limited to in-frame clones, with some not included. The data show about 460,000 clones, with 70% to 90% seen just once and more than 7.5% held by the top ten. Sequencing was done on a sample of PBMCs or T cells enriched from blood (not recorded which). The source of these receptors is a woman aged 60 to 75 who had recovered from COVID-19.

This clone appeared once. The chain couples TRBV4-1 to TRBJ1-5, with D tentatively TRBD1 (6 bases). CDR3 size: 15 residues. Germline lookup yields CDR1 MGHRA and CDR2 YSYEKL. Trimming shortened V by 4 bases and J by 4 bases, and 14 bases separated the two germline ends. The CDR3 reads CASSLTGMENQPQHF. Here the CDR3 DNA reads TGCGCCAGCAGCCTCACAGGGATGGAGAATCAGCCCCAGCATTTT.

J is TRBJ2-7 and V is TRBV4-2; the match to TRBD1 covers 9 bases. CDR1 LGHNA and CDR2 YNFKEQ come from the germline V gene. There are 14 residues in the CDR3. V trimming: 3 bases; J trimming: 3 bases; junction bases outside the gene matches: 3. CDR3 protein: CASSQGQGDYEQYF. DNA of the CDR3: TGTGCCAGCAGCCAGGGACAGGGTGACTACGAGCAGTACTTC.

The chain couples TRBV19 to TRBJ1-4; the D gene is possibly TRBD1 (6 bases). This CDR3 region has 15 residues. The V gene's germline CDR1 is LNHDA and CDR2 SQIVND (reference sequence). V was pared by 6 bases and J by 2 bases, with 13 bases between. Written as DNA, the CDR3 is TGTGCCAGTAGCCCGGGACACTTGACTAATGAAAAACTGTTTTTT. This codes for CASSPGHLTNEKLFF.

Only a few counts were recorded for this clone. The CDR3 bases are TGTGCCAGCAGCTTGTTTGGGAGCGGGGAGCTGTTTTTT. Residues: CASSLFGSGELFF. The chain uses TRBV5-4 and TRBJ2-2; D possibly corresponds to TRBD2 (5 bases). The CDR3 runs 13 residues. The ends were cut back, 1 base at V and 7 bases at J, with 8 bases in the middle. Germline assignment: CDR1 SGHNT and CDR2 YYREEE (reference sequence). The full variable domain, rest sourced from reference TRBV5-4 and TRBJ2-2, is ETGVTQSPTHLIKTRGQQVTLRCSSQSGHNTVSWYQQALGQGPQFIFQYYREEENGRGNFPPRFSGLQFPNYSSELNVNALELDDSALYLCASSLFGSGELFFGEGSRLTVL.

The chain is built from TRBV28 and TRBJ1-5; weak D call: TRBD1 (6 bases). The V gene's germline CDR1 is MDHEN and CDR2 SYDVKM. V dropped 4 bases and J dropped 2 bases, with 12 bases sitting between them. There are 15 residues in the CDR3. For the CDR3, the DNA is TGTGCCAGCAGTTCCACAGGGATCGGCAATCAGCCCCAGCATTTT. Residues: CASSSTGIGNQPQHF.

There are a few counts of this clone. This chain joins TRBV2 and TRBJ1-5, with TRBD1 matching over 9 bases. V was clipped by 6 bases and J by 8 bases; unmatched bases: 5. The V gene's germline CDR1 is SNHLY and CDR2 FYNNEI. This CDR3 contains 13 residues. CDR3 coding DNA: TGTGCCAGCAGGAGACAGGGGGGTGAGCCCCAGCATTTT. Its protein product is CASRRQGGEPQHF.

The CDR3 DNA reads as TGTGCTAGTGGTGTAACCGGGACAAGCAATCAGCCCCAGCATTTT. This encodes CASGVTGTSNQPQHF. The chain uses TRBV12-5 and TRBJ1-5, with D possibly matching TRBD1 (6 bases). CDR3 length equals 15 residues. Trimming left V 5 bases short and J 1 base short, with 12 bases between. The germline V gene encodes CDR1 LGHNT and CDR2 FRNRAP.

The chain recombines TRBV6-4 with TRBJ2-1, with no clear D. The CDR3 length is 15 residues. V was pared by 6 bases and J by 7 bases, with 19 bases between. Germline CDR1 is MRHNA and CDR2 is SNTAGT. The CDR3 here is CASSAWFSVDNEQFF. In nucleotides, the CDR3 is TGTGCCAGCAGCGCCTGGTTTTCGGTCGATAATGAGCAGTTCTTC.

The genes are TRBV30 and TRBJ1-2; possibly TRBD1 for D (6 bases). The CDR3 contains 14 residues. Germline V gene data show CDR1 as GTSNPN and CDR2 as SVGIG (reference sequence). V shed 0 bases and J shed 4 bases, with 12 bases lying between them. The DNA of the CDR3 is TGTGCCTGGAGTGTACCACAGGGAATCTATGGCTACACCTTC. Residues: CAWSVPQGIYGYTF. Full variable domain (missing parts from reference TRBV30 and TRBJ1-2): SQTIHQWPATLVQPVGSPLSLECTVEGTSNPNLYWYRQAAGRGLQLLFYSVGIGQISSEVPQNLSASRPQDRQFILSSKKLLLSDSGFYLCAWSVPQGIYGYTFGSGTRLTVV.

In regard to this clone: The DNA is left out, because the CDR3 cannot be placed on it with certainty; the CDR3 is given as TCRdb lists it. The chain couples TRBV5-1 to TRBJ1-1; TRBD1, as called in the table, went unchecked against the DNA. Germline lookup yields CDR1 SGHRS and CDR2 YFSETQ. The CDR3 contains 13 residues when both ends are counted. The CDR3 loop is CASSLGWGQGSFF.

V gene TRBV7-2 combines with J gene TRBJ2-5; TRBD2 is a possible D gene (5 bases). V was shortened by 3 bases and J by 3 bases, with 8 bases between the two germline ends. The CDR3 has 13 residues. The V gene's germline CDR1 is SGHTA and CDR2 FQGNSA. This CDR3 reads CASSFPAEETQYF. CDR3 DNA sequence: TGTGCCAGCAGCTTCCCAGCGGAAGAGACCCAGTACTTC.

The genes are TRBV11-3 and TRBJ1-3; D not resolved. This CDR3 region has 15 residues. V was shortened by 1 base and J by 2 bases, with 9 bases between the two germline ends. The germline gives CDR1 SGHNT, CDR2 YENEEA. The CDR3 DNA reads as TGTGCCAGCAGCTTAGCGCCGGTCGCTGGAAACACCATATATTTT. Translating gives CASSLAPVAGNTIYF.

This chain links TRBV7-8 with TRBJ1-4; a weak D match, TRBD1 (6 bases). This CDR3 is 14 amino acids long. V was clipped by 2 bases and J by 5 bases, with 9 bases between them. Germline CDR1 and CDR2: SGHVS and FQNEAQ. The CDR3 nucleotides read TGTGCCAGCAGCTTAAGCAGGGGCAATGAAAAACTGTTTTTT. Amino acids: CASSLSRGNEKLFF.

The chain uses TRBV5-5 and TRBJ2-7, with a tentative D call TRBD1 (6 bases). Germline V gene sequence: CDR1 SGHKS, CDR2 YYEKEE (reference sequence). The V gene lost 0 bases and the J gene lost 0 bases, with 10 bases spanning the gap. The CDR3 contains 15 residues. CDR3 sequence reads: CASSLGQGFSYEQYF. As DNA, the CDR3 is TGTGCCAGCAGCTTGGGGCAGGGGTTCTCCTACGAGCAGTACTTC.

In DNA form, the CDR3 reads TGCGCCAGCAGTGAGGAACAGGACACCGGGGAGCTGTTTTTT. It yields the protein CASSEEQDTGELFF. This chain links TRBV10-1 with TRBJ2-2; weak D call: TRBD1 (5 bases). From germline, CDR1 is WNHNN and CDR2 SYGVQD (reference sequence). This CDR3 comprises 14 residues. V was cut by 2 bases and J by 3 bases, with 7 bases left in between.

This chain connects TRBV10-3 to TRBJ2-3; 7 nucleotides agree with TRBD1. The CDR3 has 16 amino acids. Unmatched junction bases numbered 16, after V lost 10 bases and J lost 3 bases. CDR1 and CDR2 from the germline V gene are ENHRY and SYGVKD. CDR3 DNA: TGTGCCACCCACAGGGGAAAGAACACAGAAACAGATACGCAGTATTTT. Translating it yields CATHRGKNTETDTQYF.

V usage is TRBV6-5 and J usage is TRBJ1-6; maybe TRBD1 (5 bases). The CDR3 runs 15 residues. From germline, CDR1 is MNHEY and CDR2 SVGAGI. V was trimmed by 5 bases and J by 2 bases, leaving 10 bases between them. CDR3 DNA sequence: TGTGCCAGCAGTCAACAGGTGACCTATAATTCACCCCTCCACTTT. Translating it yields CASSQQVTYNSPLHF.

This chain's CDR3 is CASSPGTGPQPQHF. The CDR3 bases are TGTGCCAGCAGCCCCGGGACAGGGCCTCAGCCCCAGCATTTT. This chain joins TRBV7-8 and TRBJ1-5; 9 bases agree with TRBD1. The ends lost 5 bases at V and 6 bases at J; junction bases unmatched: 5. The CDR3 spans 14 residues. Germline V CDR1 and CDR2: SGHVS, FQNEAQ.

The rearrangement joins TRBV4-1 to TRBJ1-4; tentatively, D is TRBD1 (5 bases). CDR1 is MGHRA and CDR2 is YSYEKL in the germline V gene. The CDR3 has 16 residues. Deletions cut 1 base from V and 6 bases from J, with 15 bases between. The CDR3 spells CASSQVRKSGDEKLFF. The CDR3, as DNA: TGCGCCAGCAGCCAAGTCAGGAAATCGGGGGATGAAAAACTGTTTTTT.